One T cell receptor (beta chain) is described in this entry. This clone was detected a few times. It lacks a known antigen. Per-nucleotide qualities are absent, and no much larger clonotype sits a single base away. This sample is drawn from a study of blood T cell repertoires in COVID-19 (dated by TCRdb to about 2020). In the study overall: Samples from collaborators originated in the United States, Italy and Spain and spanned both the acute and convalescent phases of COVID-19. The prospective study material was composed of cDNA or gDNA derived from T cells, B-cell-depleted T cells, or PBMCs. Deeply sampled blood TCRbeta repertoires from subjects exposed to, actively infected with, or recovered from COVID-19 were included in the dataset. The repertoires were released in a freely available public database intended as a resource for research on the immune response to SARS-CoV-2. The samples were drawn from two sources: the first 160 participants of the ongoing ImmuneRACE study, and 1,200 or so subjects contributed by 6 global collaborators. Sample metadata almost always included a de-identified subject ID, COVID-19 status, age in years and sex. Where HLA class I and class II types were available, the types were taken from metadata supplied by the sample provider, not from assay-based typing. Overall results and qualifications from the work: The quantity of clinical and demographic metadata differed by source and by participant and was supplied without curation.

TCRbeta CDR3 regions were amplified from genomic DNA by means of the immunoSEQ Assay, a bias-controlled multiplex PCR. Per the original workflow: Within the assay, amplification of reference gene primers was used to estimate how many nucleated cells each sample contained. To quantify the absolute abundance of each unique TCRbeta CDR3 rearrangement, sequence reads were collapsed and filtered. For each sample, productive Simpson clonality was calculated by taking the square root of Simpson's diversity index across productive rearrangements. The table comes from immuneACCESS by way of TCRdb, which keeps in-frame sequences with V and J called. Part of the clones is missing from these tables; in studies checked, under half for an unresolved V gene and the rest for unknown reasons. V and J calls plus clone size are reproduced from that table; the DNA served to infer D and trimming. In this sample the table shows 250,000 to 300,000 clones, 75% to 90% of which occur a single time. Clones ranked in the top ten supply approximately 10% of the sample.

Each collaborating institution followed its own protocols to collect whole blood in K2EDTA tubes. For TCRbeta analysis, collaborator samples were shipped as frozen whole blood, as isolated PBMCs, or as DNA extracted from either sample type. The clonotype was recovered from a woman aged 65 to 85 with acute or convalescent COVID-19. Sample: peripheral blood.

This receptor carries the CDR3 CASSRWEAINYGYTF. The DNA is as follows: TGTGCCAGCAGCCGCTGGGAGGCAATTAACTATGGCTACACCTTC. Recombination linked TRBV7-2 to TRBJ1-2; the D gene is not confidently resolved. Taken from cysteine to phenylalanine, the CDR3 has 15 residues. The entry retains the CDR3 DNA only, 45 bases that are in frame from base 1. V is clipped by 5 bases and J by 1 base, and the sequence between their germline boundaries is 14 bases long. The CDR1 and CDR2 encoded by the germline V gene are SGHTA and FQGNSA.